These 5 T cell receptor beta chains were all obtained from the same sample, sequenced in a study of long-term antiretroviral therapy in people with HIV. Researchers report immunoSEQ v3.0 was run at survey level. Sequencing used immunoSEQ multiplex PCR; TCRdb keeps in-frame clones, though not all of them. The sample records tens of thousands of clones, about nine tenths being singletons. Sequenced material: unsorted PBMCs, taken around 5 years before starting antiretroviral therapy. Receptors originate from a man aged 45-65 years with HIV.

The V call is TRBV6-1, the J call TRBJ1-1; TRBD1 matches at 8 bases. J was trimmed by 3 bases and V by 6 bases; bases with no gene match: 3. CDR3 length: 13 residues. Germline values: CDR1 MNHNS, CDR2 SASEGT. CDR3 bases: TGTGCCAGCAGCAGGGGGCGATACACTGAAGCTTTCTTT. Translated, it gives CASSRGRYTEAFF.

The V call is TRBV6-1, the J call TRBJ2-7; 9 nucleotides match TRBD2. The CDR3 spans 14 residues. Germline CDR1 and CDR2: MNHNS and SASEGT. Trimming took 4 bases from V and 3 from J; bases not matched to a gene: 4. The CDR3 DNA sequence: TGTGCCAGCAGTGTTAATAGCGGGAGCTACGAGCAGTACTTC. It is translated as CASSVNSGSYEQYF.

This clone occurred once. The chain recombines TRBV2 with TRBJ1-5, with D hard to call. V dropped 5 bases and J dropped 3 bases, with 8 bases sitting between them. This CDR3 has 13 amino acids. The germline V gene encodes CDR1 SNHLY and CDR2 FYNNEI. The CDR3 here is CASSSQANQPQHF. Here the CDR3 DNA reads TGTGCCAGCAGTAGCCAGGCCAATCAGCCCCAGCATTTT.

This chain connects TRBV7-2 to TRBJ2-7, with 10 bases fitting TRBD2. The CDR3 has 15 amino acids. The ends lost 3 bases at V and 0 bases at J; junction bases unmatched: 2. Germline V gives CDR1 SGHTA, CDR2 FQGNSA. CDR3 DNA: TGTGCCAGCAGCTTCTCTAGCGGGAGCTCCTACGAGCAGTACTTC. Protein: CASSFSSGSSYEQYF.

This chain joins TRBV11-3 and TRBJ2-7; D is ambiguous. The ends were cut back, 3 bases at V and 0 bases at J, with 6 bases in the middle. The CDR3 spans 13 residues. Germline V gene lookup returns CDR1 SGHNT and CDR2 YENEEA. The CDR3, as DNA: TGTGCCAGCAGCTTGGGCAGCTCCTACGAGCAGTACTTC. Protein product: CASSLGSSYEQYF.